The clone carrying this T cell receptor beta chain was detected many times. TCRdb reprocessed the RT-PCR reads via MiXCR and lists one record per CDR3 protein. The profile shows about 700,000 distinct CDR3 sequences, approximately 15% of them singletons. Germline loops: CDR1 LNHNV, CDR2 YYDKDF (reference sequence). V was cut by 0 bases and J by 4 bases, with 6 bases left in between. This CDR3 region has 13 residues. This chain uses TRBV15 with TRBJ2-5; no reliable D call. The material sequenced was memory CD4+ T cells from blood. This TCR derives from a female donor in good health, serving as a healthy control. The CDR3 bases are TGTGCCACCAGCAGAGATAAGTTAGAGACCCAGTACTTC. Its translation: CATSRDKLETQYF.